This TCR beta chain came from a study of T cell changes during pregnancy in multiple sclerosis. The length of the CDR3 is 17 residues. Per the germline V gene, CDR1 is SQVTM and CDR2 is ANQGSEA. V gave up 3 bases and J gave up 4 bases; unmatched junction bases: 13. Sequencing used immunoSEQ multiplex PCR; TCRdb keeps in-frame clones, though not all of them. The sample consists of about 56,000 clones, 75% to 95% of them appearing once. The chain carries TRBV29-1 and TRBJ2-2, with 8 bases lining up with TRBD2. The clonotype comes from a female donor in good health, enrolled as a control in a pregnancy study. The material was peripheral blood, obtained in the first trimester of pregnancy. The CDR3, as DNA: TGCAGCGTTGAGGTGGTAGCGGGGAATGTTGCCACCGGGGAGCTGTTTTTT. It is translated as CSVEVVAGNVATGELFF.